Listed here are 10 T cell receptor beta chains from one sample, sequenced in a study of OX40 agonist ivuxolimab in advanced cancers. The protocol was immunoSEQ multiplex PCR, while the TCRdb copy is restricted to in-frame clones and leaves out a portion. The data contain 56,000 or so clones, about 85% of them singletons. This sample comprised CD4+ or CD8+ T cells sorted from blood, obtained in a trial of the OX40 agonist ivuxolimab. Every receptor here comes from an adult with an advanced solid tumor such as melanoma, head and neck, liver or kidney cancer.

V and J are TRBV2 and TRBJ2-1; 8 positions agree with TRBD2. This CDR3 has 12 amino acids. Germline CDR1 reads SNHLY; CDR2 reads FYNNEI. The J segment lost 7 bases and the V segment lost 6 bases, leaving 2 bases of the junction unmatched. CDR3 in amino acids: CASSRLANEQFF. As DNA, the CDR3 is TGTGCCAGCAGCCGACTAGCGAATGAGCAGTTCTTC.

V usage is TRBV4-2 and J usage is TRBJ1-2; D gene ambiguous. This CDR3 has 16 amino acids. In germline, CDR1 is LGHNA, CDR2 YNFKEQ. V lost 1 base and J lost 6, with 18 bases in between. The DNA of the CDR3 is TGTGCCAGCAGCCAAGGATTCGCCCAGGTTTGGGATGGCTACACCTTC. It codes for CASSQGFAQVWDGYTF.

In DNA form, the CDR3 reads TGTGCCAGCAGTCTCGAGAGCACAGATACGCAGTATTTT. Translated: CASSLESTDTQYF. The rearrangement uses TRBV28 and TRBJ2-3; D unresolved. Trimming left V 5 bases short and J 0 bases short, with 6 bases between. CDR3 length equals 13 residues. Germline lookup yields CDR1 MDHEN and CDR2 SYDVKM.

The J gene is TRBJ2-1, the V gene TRBV9; 9 bases are shared with TRBD2. The CDR3 length is 15 residues. Per germline, CDR1 SGDLS and CDR2 YYNGEE. V was pared by 3 bases and J by 5 bases, with 6 bases of the junction left unmatched. As DNA, the CDR3 is TGTGCCAGCAGCGGGACTAGCGAAGCTGACAATGAGCAGTTCTTC. Its protein product is CASSGTSEADNEQFF. Based on the CDR3 plus reference TRBV9 and TRBJ2-1, the full variable domain is DSGVTQTPKHLITATGQRVTLRCSPRSGDLSVYWYQQSLDQGLQFLIQYYNGEERAKGNILERFSAQQFPDLHSELNLSSLELGDSALYFCASSGTSEADNEQFFGPGTRLTVL.

The chain has TRBV5-1 and TRBJ2-5, with D perhaps assigned TRBD1 or TRBD2 (7 bases each). With the DNA end fitting TRBJ2-7 better, the J assignment may be wrong. This CDR3 comprises 15 residues. Per the germline V gene, CDR1 is SGHRS and CDR2 is YFSETQ. CDR3 sequence: CASSDRASGTYEQYF. Here the CDR3 DNA reads TGCGCCAGCTCTGACAGGGCTAGCGGAACCTACGAGCAGTACTTC.

The rearrangement joins TRBV7-3 to TRBJ2-7; D perhaps matches TRBD2 (5 bases). Germline V lookup: CDR1 SGHTA, CDR2 FQGTGA. This CDR3 region has 14 residues. V was trimmed by 2 bases and J by 5 bases, leaving 13 bases between them. The CDR3 sequence: CASSLDGIDHEQYF. The DNA for the CDR3 is TGTGCCAGCAGCTTAGACGGGATTGACCACGAGCAGTACTTC.

The V call is TRBV6-1, the J call TRBJ2-5; unclear D gene. The CDR3 loop spans 13 amino acids. The V and J ends lost 8 bases and 3 bases respectively, with 13 bases between them. CDR1 MNHNS and CDR2 SASEGT come from the germline V gene. The CDR3 DNA follows: TGTGCCAGCGGTAGTTGGTCTGAAGAGACCCAGTACTTC. Its protein is CASGSWSEETQYF.

The chain joins TRBV6-1 to TRBJ1-4; D uncertain. V was pared by 6 bases and J by 2 bases, with 7 bases between. CDR1 is MNHNS, CDR2 SASEGT, per germline. CDR3 length: 13 amino acids. CDR3 DNA sequence: TGTGCCAGCAGGTGGGCGACTAATGAAAAACTGTTTTTT. Residues: CASRWATNEKLFF.

The rearrangement uses TRBV28 and TRBJ1-2; TRBD1 agrees at 7 bases. This CDR3 comprises 13 residues. Germline values: CDR1 MDHEN, CDR2 SYDVKM. Trimming at V came to 6 bases and at J to 7 bases, leaving 8 bases not matched to a gene. The CDR3 DNA reads TGTGCCAGCAGCCATCGACAGGGTGGTGGCTACACCTTC. It codes for CASSHRQGGGYTF.

The V call is TRBV27, the J call TRBJ1-5; D uncertain. The V end lost 6 bases, the J end lost 5 bases, and 14 bases lay between the germline ends. The CDR3 length is 14 residues. Looked up from germline, CDR1 is MNHEY and CDR2 is SMNVEV (reference sequence). The CDR3 is CASSHPRSYQPQHF. In DNA form, the CDR3 reads TGTGCCAGCAGCCACCCGAGGAGTTATCAGCCCCAGCATTTT.